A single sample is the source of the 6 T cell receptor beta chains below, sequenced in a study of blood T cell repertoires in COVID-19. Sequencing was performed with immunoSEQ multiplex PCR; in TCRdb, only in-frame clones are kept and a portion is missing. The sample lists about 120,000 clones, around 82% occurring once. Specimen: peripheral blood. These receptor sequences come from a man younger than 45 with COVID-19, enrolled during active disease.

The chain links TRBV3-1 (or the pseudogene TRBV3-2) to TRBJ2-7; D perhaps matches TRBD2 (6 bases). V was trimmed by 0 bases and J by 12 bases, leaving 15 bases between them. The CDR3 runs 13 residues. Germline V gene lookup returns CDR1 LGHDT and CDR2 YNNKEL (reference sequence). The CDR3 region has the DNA TGTGCCAGCAGCCAAGAAGGAATTAGCGGAATGTACTTC. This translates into CASSQEGISGMYF.

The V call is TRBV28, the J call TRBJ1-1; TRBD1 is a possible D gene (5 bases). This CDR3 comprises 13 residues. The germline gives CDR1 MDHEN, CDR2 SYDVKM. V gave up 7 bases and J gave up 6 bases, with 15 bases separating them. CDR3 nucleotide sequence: TGTGCCAGCACCCACAGGTGGGCAGCTGAAGCTTTCTTT. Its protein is CASTHRWAAEAFF.

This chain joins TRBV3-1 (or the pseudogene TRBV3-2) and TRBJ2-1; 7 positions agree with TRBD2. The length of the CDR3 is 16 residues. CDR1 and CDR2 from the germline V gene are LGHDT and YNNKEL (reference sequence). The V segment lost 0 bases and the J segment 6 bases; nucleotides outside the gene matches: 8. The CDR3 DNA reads TGTGCCAGCAGCCAAGAGTGGGCGGGAGTCGCCAATGAGCAGTTCTTC. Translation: CASSQEWAGVANEQFF.

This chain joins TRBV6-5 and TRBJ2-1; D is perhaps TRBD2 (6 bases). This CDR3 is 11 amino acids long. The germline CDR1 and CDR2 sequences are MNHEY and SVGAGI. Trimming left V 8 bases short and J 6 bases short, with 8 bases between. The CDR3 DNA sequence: TGTGCCAGCGGAGGGATCAATGAGCAGTTCTTC. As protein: CASGGINEQFF.

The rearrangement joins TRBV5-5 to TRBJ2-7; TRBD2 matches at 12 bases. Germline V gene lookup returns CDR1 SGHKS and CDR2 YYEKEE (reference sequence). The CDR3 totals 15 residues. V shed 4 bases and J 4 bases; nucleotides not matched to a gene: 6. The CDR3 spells CASSTVGLAGYEQYF. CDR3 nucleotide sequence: TGTGCCAGCAGCACAGTGGGACTAGCGGGTTACGAGCAGTACTTC.

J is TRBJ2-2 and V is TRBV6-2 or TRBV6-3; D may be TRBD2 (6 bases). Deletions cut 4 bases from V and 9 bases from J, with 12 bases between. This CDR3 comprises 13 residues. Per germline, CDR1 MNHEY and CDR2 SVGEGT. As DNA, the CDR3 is TGTGCCAGCAGTTTCGGGGGAATCAGGGAGCTGTTTTTT. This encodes CASSFGGIRELFF.